This entry is about one T cell receptor beta chain. Its antigen remains unknown. This entry belongs to a study of T-cell memory formation after mild COVID-19. Regarding the study as a whole: Contracting clones localized mainly to CM and EM when CD4+ and mainly to EMRA when CD8+. The SARS-CoV-2 specificity of second-wave clones reaching peak at day 37 remained unverified. While clones contracting from day 15 to 85 were balanced between CD4 and CD8, later expanders leaned CD4+.

The TCR alpha and TCR beta cDNA libraries, bearing sample barcodes and UMIs, were generated by 5'RACE using constant-segment primers. TCRdb reanalysed the 5' RACE reads using MiXCR and keeps one entry per CDR3 protein. The data show more than 450,000 distinct CDR3 sequences, roughly 18% seen once. The CDR3 spans 13 residues. Germline CDR1 is MNHNY and CDR2 is SVGAGI (reference sequence). V was cut by 5 bases and J by 3 bases, with 10 bases left in between. This chain uses TRBV6-6 with TRBJ1-1; no reliable D call. Input material: PBMCs or a T cell subset sorted from them (not recorded which). The sequence came from an adult woman who had mild COVID-19 (a few samples of this study predate the infection). Cell type and time point are not known. The CDR3 here is CASSARSDTEAFF. CDR3 DNA sequence: TGTGCCAGCAGTGCGAGATCGGACACTGAAGCTTTCTTT.